This record covers a single TCR beta chain. Antigen specificity is unknown. These data are taken from a study of somatic mutations in cytotoxic T cells in rheumatoid arthritis. General study results and limits: About an eighth of the 65 patients had a largest CD8+ clone above 20% of CD8+ cells. The clonality of CD8+ T cells was not significantly different between rheumatoid arthritis patients and age-matched healthy controls.

Here immunoSEQ multiplex PCR was the method, and the copy in TCRdb shows in-frame clones only, minus some. The sample contains around 16,000 clones, 79% of which appear only once. CDR3 length equals 16 residues. This receptor was obtained from an adult with rheumatoid arthritis. This chain uses TRBV21-1 with TRBJ1-2; the tabulated D call, TRBD1, remains unverified against the DNA. TRBV21-1 counts as a pseudogene. The sequenced material came from CD8+ T cells sorted from blood. CDR3 nucleotide sequence: TGTGCCAGCAGCAAATGCCGGTCCAGGTATAACTATGGCTACACCTTC. Protein product: CASSKCRSRYNYGYTF.